This T cell receptor (beta chain) was found in a study of PD-1 blockade in classical Hodgkin lymphoma. Study-level results: Individuals who commenced nivolumab within less than 1 year of ASCT were excluded. Complete responders matched newly diagnosed patients in baseline diversity.

Generated by immunoSEQ multiplex PCR, the TCRdb table keeps only in-frame clones and is missing some. Seen here are 26,000 or so clones, over 65% observed once, and the top ten hold 2.4%. With no exception, relapse followed autologous stem cell transplantation in all patients, and brentuximab vedotin exposure varied. With magnetic negative selection, CD4+ T cells were purified from PBMCs that had been thawed. Germline V CDR1 and CDR2: SEHNR, FQNEAQ (reference sequence). The ends were cut back, 2 bases at V and 7 bases at J, with 9 bases in the middle. The CDR3 sequence is 13 residues long. A remark on this clone: Its antigen is not known.

This clonotype was obtained from a human donor with classical Hodgkin lymphoma. Sample: CD4+ T cells from blood, taken at baseline. The chain is built from TRBV7-9 and TRBJ1-5; D is possibly TRBD1 (6 bases). CDR3 protein: CASSLNRDQPQHF. In DNA, the CDR3 is TGTGCCAGCAGCTTAAACAGGGACCAGCCCCAGCATTTT.